These T cell receptor beta chains were read from a single sample in a study of T-cell memory formation after mild COVID-19. TCRdb reanalysed the 5' RACE reads using MiXCR and keeps one entry per CDR3 protein. The data show hundreds of thousands of distinct CDR3 sequences, with more than 15% seen just once and 9.5% to 15% held by the top ten. The sample comprised PBMCs or a T cell subset sorted from them (not recorded which). The receptors here all came from an adult woman who had mild COVID-19 (a few samples of this study predate the infection). Cell type and time point are not known. The CDR3 runs from the conserved cysteine through the conserved F or W. The D gene is left open where the match is weak. Rows may omit the clone size; those that give it use once, few, many or a size class.

clone size: few
V gene: TRBV20-1
D gene: NA
J gene: TRBJ2-7
CDR3 DNA: TGCAGTGTCCGTCACCCCGTCCACTACGAGCAGTACTTC
CDR3 protein: CSVRHPVHYEQYF

clone size: NA
V gene: TRBV7-2
D gene: TRBD2
J gene: TRBJ2-7
CDR3 DNA: TGTGCCAGCAGCAACCTAGCGGGAGGAGGCGAGCAGTACTTC
CDR3 protein: CASSNLAGGGEQYF

clone size: once
V gene: TRBV20-1
D gene: TRBD2
J gene: TRBJ2-7
CDR3 DNA: TGCAGTGCGCGGGGGACTAGCGGCTCCTACGAGCAGTACTTC
CDR3 protein: CSARGTSGSYEQYF

clone size: few
V gene: TRBV7-9
D gene: TRBD1
J gene: TRBJ2-7
CDR3 DNA: TGTGCCAGCACACCCGGGACAGGGGGAGAGCAGTACTTC
CDR3 protein: CASTPGTGGEQYF

clone size: many
V gene: TRBV5-6
D gene: TRBD2
J gene: TRBJ2-1
CDR3 DNA: TGTGCCAGCAGCGAAATGACTAGCGGGACCTACAATGAGCAGTTCTTC
CDR3 protein: CASSEMTSGTYNEQFF

clone size: NA
V gene: TRBV15
D gene: TRBD2
J gene: TRBJ2-1
CDR3 DNA: TGTGCCACCAGCAGAGAGTTGATAAGCGGGAGGCCGAATGAGCAGTTCTTC
CDR3 protein: CATSRELISGRPNEQFF

clone size: NA
V gene: TRBV14
D gene: TRBD1
J gene: TRBJ2-1
CDR3 DNA: TGTGCCAGCAGCCAAGAGGGGACAGACAATGAGCAGTTCTTC
CDR3 protein: CASSQEGTDNEQFF

clone size: few
V gene: TRBV7-2
D gene: TRBD2
J gene: TRBJ2-3
CDR3 DNA: TGTGCCAGCAGCTCAGGACTAGCGGGGGCACGCACAGATACGCAGTATTTT
CDR3 protein: CASSSGLAGARTDTQYF

clone size: NA
V gene: TRBV4-1
D gene: TRBD1
J gene: TRBJ1-1
CDR3 DNA: TGCGCCAGCAGCCAAGATCCCAGGGGGCGTATGTGGACTGAAGCTTTCTTT
CDR3 protein: CASSQDPRGRMWTEAFF

clone size: few
V gene: TRBV3-1
D gene: NA
J gene: TRBJ1-4
CDR3 DNA: TGTGCCAGCAGCCAGGGGGCAGGGATGGAGGAAAAACTGTTTTTT
CDR3 protein: CASSQGAGMEEKLFF

clone size: NA
V gene: TRBV19
D gene: TRBD1
J gene: TRBJ1-2
CDR3 DNA: TGTGCCAGTACCTCCGGGACAGGGACTACAGCTAACTATGGCTACACCTTC
CDR3 protein: CASTSGTGTTANYGYTF

clone size: NA
V gene: TRBV9
D gene: NA
J gene: TRBJ2-2
CDR3 DNA: TGTGCCAGCAGCGTAGACGACACCGGGGAGCTGTTTTTT
CDR3 protein: CASSVDDTGELFF

clone size: NA
V gene: TRBV7-3
D gene: TRBD2
J gene: TRBJ2-5
CDR3 DNA: TGTGCCAGCAGCCATAGCGGGGGCGCCCAAGAGACCCAGTACTTC
CDR3 protein: CASSHSGGAQETQYF

clone size: NA
V gene: TRBV19
D gene: NA
J gene: TRBJ2-1
CDR3 DNA: TGTGCCAGTAGTACCCCCTGGGAGGGACACTTTGAGCAGTTCTTC
CDR3 protein: CASSTPWEGHFEQFF

clone size: few
V gene: TRBV3-1
D gene: NA
J gene: TRBJ1-2
CDR3 DNA: TGTGCCAGTCCCCCTCGACGGGGGCCGACCTCCTATGGCTACACCTTC
CDR3 protein: CASPPRRGPTSYGYTF

clone size: few
V gene: TRBV29-1
D gene: NA
J gene: TRBJ2-1
CDR3 DNA: TGCAGCGTAACCTACAATGAGCAGTTCTTC
CDR3 protein: CSVTYNEQFF

clone size: NA
V gene: TRBV12-3/TRBV12-4
D gene: TRBD1
J gene: TRBJ1-2
CDR3 DNA: TGTGCCAGCAGCCGGGTTATGGGACAGGCACGAGGCTACACCTTC
CDR3 protein: CASSRVMGQARGYTF

clone size: few
V gene: TRBV2
D gene: TRBD1
J gene: TRBJ2-2
CDR3 DNA: TGTGCCAGCAGGGGACAGGGAGGTGGGGAGCTGTTTTTT
CDR3 protein: CASRGQGGGELFF

clone size: few
V gene: TRBV2
D gene: NA
J gene: TRBJ1-3
CDR3 DNA: TGTGCCAGCAGTGAAGCGACGCTACCGTCTGGAAACACCATATATTTT
CDR3 protein: CASSEATLPSGNTIYF

clone size: few
V gene: TRBV7-2
D gene: TRBD2
J gene: TRBJ2-7
CDR3 DNA: TGTGCCAGCAGCTCGATAGCGGGGGTTCCTTACGAGCAGTACTTC
CDR3 protein: CASSSIAGVPYEQYF

clone size: NA
V gene: TRBV20-1
D gene: NA
J gene: TRBJ1-5
CDR3 DNA: TGCAGTGCTAGAGTGGGCAGGGATCAGCCCCAGCATTTT
CDR3 protein: CSARVGRDQPQHF

clone size: NA
V gene: TRBV5-6
D gene: NA
J gene: TRBJ2-3
CDR3 DNA: TGTGCCAGCAGCTTACGGCGCCCCACAGATACGCAGTATTTT
CDR3 protein: CASSLRRPTDTQYF

clone size: many
V gene: TRBV10-3
D gene: TRBD1
J gene: TRBJ2-7
CDR3 DNA: TGTGCCATCAGTAATACAGGGGGCTCCTACGAGCAGTACTTC
CDR3 protein: CAISNTGGSYEQYF

clone size: few
V gene: TRBV10-3
D gene: NA
J gene: TRBJ1-3
CDR3 DNA: TGTGCCATCCGCCTGGCAGGCAACTCTGGAAACACCATATATTTT
CDR3 protein: CAIRLAGNSGNTIYF

clone size: NA
V gene: TRBV5-4
D gene: NA
J gene: TRBJ2-4
CDR3 DNA: TGTGCCAGCAGCTTGGACTTAATGGTGAACATTCAGTACTTC
CDR3 protein: CASSLDLMVNIQYF

clone size: few
V gene: TRBV29-1
D gene: TRBD1
J gene: TRBJ1-1
CDR3 DNA: TGCAGCGTTGGGAGGACAGGACAGGGCACTGAAGCTTTCTTT
CDR3 protein: CSVGRTGQGTEAFF

clone size: few
V gene: TRBV24-1
D gene: NA
J gene: TRBJ2-1
CDR3 DNA: TGTGCCACCAGTGATACACTAGTCAATGAGCAGTTCTTC
CDR3 protein: CATSDTLVNEQFF

clone size: many
V gene: TRBV20-1
D gene: TRBD1
J gene: TRBJ2-7
CDR3 DNA: TGCAGTGCTAGACCCCTAAGGACAGGAGATTCCTACGAGCAGTACTTC
CDR3 protein: CSARPLRTGDSYEQYF

clone size: few
V gene: TRBV14
D gene: NA
J gene: TRBJ1-1
CDR3 DNA: TGTGCCAGCAGCCGAGTCAGTTACACTGAAGCTTTCTTT
CDR3 protein: CASSRVSYTEAFF

clone size: NA
V gene: TRBV30
D gene: NA
J gene: TRBJ1-1
CDR3 DNA: TGTGCCTGGATTGGGGGATTGAACACTGAAGCTTTCTTT
CDR3 protein: CAWIGGLNTEAFF

clone size: few
V gene: TRBV4-2
D gene: TRBD2
J gene: TRBJ2-3
CDR3 DNA: TGTGCCAGCAGCCAAGATACGGGAGGGACAGATACGCAGTATTTT
CDR3 protein: CASSQDTGGTDTQYF

clone size: NA
V gene: TRBV9
D gene: NA
J gene: TRBJ2-7
CDR3 DNA: TGTGCCAGCAGCGTAGGTGAGCCTACCTACGAGCAGTACTTC
CDR3 protein: CASSVGEPTYEQYF

clone size: NA
V gene: TRBV29-1
D gene: TRBD2
J gene: TRBJ2-1
CDR3 DNA: TGCAGCGCAGTTGTGGGAGGGACGAATGAGCAGTTCTTC
CDR3 protein: CSAVVGGTNEQFF

clone size: NA
V gene: TRBV20-1
D gene: NA
J gene: TRBJ1-2
CDR3 DNA: TGCAGTGCTACTAGGGAGGTCTATGGCTACACCTTC
CDR3 protein: CSATREVYGYTF

clone size: NA
V gene: TRBV6-5
D gene: NA
J gene: TRBJ1-1
CDR3 DNA: TGTGCCAGCAGTTACTCAGCAACTGGGACGTCTGAAGCTTTCTTT
CDR3 protein: CASSYSATGTSEAFF

clone size: few
V gene: TRBV21-1
D gene: NA
J gene: TRBJ2-7
CDR3 DNA: TGTGCCAGCAGCAAAGCGCGGCTGTGGGACTTCTACGAGCAGTACTTC
CDR3 protein: CASSKARLWDFYEQYF

clone size: few
V gene: TRBV20-1
D gene: TRBD1
J gene: TRBJ1-2
CDR3 DNA: TGCAGTCATCGGTCAGGGGGCCACTATGGCTACACCTTC
CDR3 protein: CSHRSGGHYGYTF

clone size: NA
V gene: TRBV7-9
D gene: NA
J gene: TRBJ1-2
CDR3 DNA: TGTGCCAGCAGCTTAACTGGATCAGGACAGCCGCATGGCTACACCTTC
CDR3 protein: CASSLTGSGQPHGYTF

clone size: once
V gene: TRBV7-8
D gene: TRBD1
J gene: TRBJ2-5
CDR3 DNA: TGTGCCAGCAGCCGAACCCCCACAGGGGCTGCGGAGACCCAGTACTTC
CDR3 protein: CASSRTPTGAAETQYF

clone size: NA
V gene: TRBV7-9
D gene: TRBD1
J gene: TRBJ2-1
CDR3 DNA: TGTGCCAGCATGGTGCTCGGGACAGGGTTGTTTAATGAGCAGTTCTTC
CDR3 protein: CASMVLGTGLFNEQFF

clone size: NA
V gene: TRBV6-5
D gene: NA
J gene: TRBJ1-5
CDR3 DNA: TGTGCCAGCAGTTACAGGGCCAGCCAGCCCCAGCATTTT
CDR3 protein: CASSYRASQPQHF

clone size: few
V gene: TRBV7-9
D gene: NA
J gene: TRBJ2-4
CDR3 DNA: TGTGCCAGCAGCTTTGCCTGGGGGGACATTCAGTACTTC
CDR3 protein: CASSFAWGDIQYF

clone size: NA
V gene: TRBV5-1
D gene: NA
J gene: TRBJ1-2
CDR3 DNA: TGCGCCAGCAGCTTGGCCGCAGGGGTCTATGGCTACACCTTC
CDR3 protein: CASSLAAGVYGYTF

clone size: NA
V gene: TRBV27
D gene: TRBD1
J gene: TRBJ2-7
CDR3 DNA: TGTGCCAGCAGAGGGACAGGGAGGACCTACGAGCAGTACTTC
CDR3 protein: CASRGTGRTYEQYF

clone size: NA
V gene: TRBV5-1
D gene: TRBD1
J gene: TRBJ1-6
CDR3 DNA: TGCGCCAGCAGCGGCTCTAGGACAGGGTCATCACCCCTCCACTTT
CDR3 protein: CASSGSRTGSSPLHF

clone size: few
V gene: TRBV6-5
D gene: NA
J gene: TRBJ2-1
CDR3 DNA: TGTGCCAGCAGTTATCAGAAGGGCGGGACAGAGCAGTTCTTC
CDR3 protein: CASSYQKGGTEQFF

clone size: few
V gene: TRBV24-1
D gene: TRBD1
J gene: TRBJ2-5
CDR3 DNA: TGTGCCACCAGTGATCCCGGGACAGAAATAGAGACCCAGTACTTC
CDR3 protein: CATSDPGTEIETQYF

clone size: few
V gene: TRBV5-1
D gene: NA
J gene: TRBJ2-7
CDR3 DNA: TGCGCCAGCAGCTTGGCCGAACAGACCTACGAGCAGTACTTC
CDR3 protein: CASSLAEQTYEQYF

clone size: NA
V gene: TRBV7-9
D gene: NA
J gene: TRBJ1-2
CDR3 DNA: TGTTCCAGCAGCGGAACGGTTGAGTGGACCTTC
CDR3 protein: CSSSGTVEWTF

clone size: few
V gene: TRBV9
D gene: NA
J gene: TRBJ1-2
CDR3 DNA: TGTGCCAGCAGCCCCCCGGGGAACTATGGCTACACCTTC
CDR3 protein: CASSPPGNYGYTF

clone size: NA
V gene: TRBV9
D gene: TRBD2
J gene: TRBJ2-5
CDR3 DNA: TGTGCCAGCAGCGTAGTCGGGGGGAACGGAGAGACCCAGTACTTC
CDR3 protein: CASSVVGGNGETQYF

clone size: NA
V gene: TRBV6-2/TRBV6-3
D gene: TRBD2
J gene: TRBJ2-3
CDR3 DNA: TGTGCCAGCCTTCGGGGGGGGAACACAGATACGCAGTATTTT
CDR3 protein: CASLRGGNTDTQYF

clone size: NA
V gene: TRBV6-5
D gene: TRBD1
J gene: TRBJ1-6
CDR3 DNA: TGTGCCAGCAGTTACGATTGGACAGGGAATTCACCCCTCCACTTT
CDR3 protein: CASSYDWTGNSPLHF

clone size: NA
V gene: TRBV6-2/TRBV6-3
D gene: NA
J gene: TRBJ2-2
CDR3 DNA: TGTGCCAGCAGGCGTTCCGGCAGAGAAACCGGGGAGCTGTTTTTT
CDR3 protein: CASRRSGRETGELFF

clone size: NA
V gene: TRBV6-5
D gene: NA
J gene: TRBJ2-3
CDR3 DNA: TGTGCCAGCAGTTACTCAGGGGGGACCAGCACAGATACGCAGTATTTT
CDR3 protein: CASSYSGGTSTDTQYF

clone size: NA
V gene: TRBV24-1
D gene: NA
J gene: TRBJ2-6
CDR3 DNA: TGTGCCACCAGTGACCCCGGACGGCCCTCTGGGGCCAACGTCCTGACTTTC
CDR3 protein: CATSDPGRPSGANVLTF

clone size: NA
V gene: TRBV11-2
D gene: TRBD2
J gene: TRBJ2-3
CDR3 DNA: TGTGCCAGCAGAGTAACTAGCGGGAGGGAGCAGTATTTT
CDR3 protein: CASRVTSGREQYF

clone size: NA
V gene: TRBV7-9
D gene: TRBD2
J gene: TRBJ2-3
CDR3 DNA: TGTGCCAGCAGCTTAGCCCCTGTCAGGGCCGACCTTAGCGGGGGGCCAACTAGCACAGATACGCAGTATTTT
CDR3 protein: CASSLAPVRADLSGGPTSTDTQYF